This T cell receptor (beta chain) was observed in a study of shared clonotypes between healthy human individuals. Overall study results and limits: Among the subsets, naive ones generally showed larger estimated richness than memory ones.

With 3 bases removed from V and 2 bases from J, the gap between germline ends came to 11 bases. The CDR3 is made up of 14 amino acids. Germline V CDR1 and CDR2: ENHRY, SYGVKD. Negatively enriched CD4+ T cells were divided by CD45RA into naive and memory. Note on this clone: Its specificity is not known.

Genomic DNA belonging to each subset was distributed in equal measure over several immunoSEQ plates. Per the original data handling: Quality scores were absent from the junction-only immunoSEQ sequences, so filtering differed. The repertoire was sequenced with immunoSEQ multiplex PCR; TCRdb's copy has only in-frame clones and lacks some. Clone size and V and J calls were adopted from that table, with D and trimming inferred from the DNA. The data contain about 1 million clones, around 76% of them singletons. The chain uses TRBV10-3 and TRBJ2-7; D may be TRBD1 or TRBD2 (5 bases each). The specimen sequenced was memory CD4+ T cells sorted from blood. Stated subset: CD45RA-negative fraction. The sequence was collected from a young man in good health. CDR3 sequence (DNA): TGTGCCATCAGTGATGGCCGGGACGCCTACGAGCAGTACTTC. It yields the protein CAISDGRDAYEQYF.